This T cell receptor beta chain was found in a study of somatic mutations in cytotoxic T cells in rheumatoid arthritis (dated by TCRdb to between 2016 and 2019). Background for the entire study: Patient peripheral blood (just over 29 ml EDTA) was drawn right after diagnosis and before any treatment started. Sorted V beta1+ cells also underwent TCRB sequencing, and some V beta antibody-stained T-cell populations were flow-sorted at nearly 100% purity on a FACSAria II or Sony SH800. In newly diagnosed rheumatoid arthritis without treatment, the study examined if expanded CD8+ T-cell clones harbor somatic mutations, relying on TCRB deep sequencing to characterize clonality. For 60 to 80 rheumatoid arthritis patients and 20 healthy controls, TCRB deep sequencing was carried out. Median age was essentially the same in the patient group and the control group.

TCRB CDR3 sequencing used the immunoSEQ assay on genomic DNA. As for the original processing: Only a few patient CD8+ clones larger than 1% matched published virus-specific TCRB sequences when compared against them. Nothing other than productive TCRB rearrangements was included in the analyses. Clonality was expressed as a Shannon entropy-based productive clonality index, with each clone defined by a unique TCRB CDR3 sequence. Repertoire overlap between two samples was calculated from the template counts of each clone relative to total templates per sample. A correlation with a Spearman r of over 0.55 was found between V-gene usage by flow cytometry and V-gene usage by TCRB sequencing. The table was pulled from immuneACCESS by TCRdb, which kept in-frame rearrangements only. Such tables lose some clones; where checked, under half of the loss comes from unresolved V genes, and the rest has no known cause. Clone size and the V and J calls come from that table; the DNA yielded D and trimming. The table for this sample lists approximately 5,500 clones; about 72% of them were counted only once. The ten top clones hold under 30% of the sample.

CDR1 and CDR2, looked up from the germline V gene, are MNHEY and SVGAGI. V drops 7 bases and J drops 2 bases, leaving 11 bases in between. The CDR3 sequence holds 13 residues, the cysteine and phenylalanine included. Kept here is only the CDR3 DNA, which spans 39 bases and is read in frame from base 1. The research as a whole found: The finding that TRBV07 was slightly underrepresented in patients was left unadjusted for multiple comparisons. In patients, CD8+ clonality rose with age (Spearman r of about 0.53), which was not the case in healthy controls. Several identical CD8+ TCRB sequences were found in both blood and synovial fluid, and in 8 of 65 patients the largest CD8+ clone exceeded 20% of CD8+ cells. It was unknown which antigens the expanded CD8+ clones targeted, and their absence from virus-specific databases did not exclude viral specificity. CD8+ T-cell clonality in rheumatoid arthritis patients was not significantly different from that in age-matched healthy controls.

Flow cytometry confirmed the purity of CD4+ and CD8+ cells that had been isolated by positive magnetic bead selection on an AutoMACS. Clonal expansions were first screened by flow cytometry with a TCR V beta antibody panel, then characterized by TCRB deep sequencing of sorted CD8+ fractions. Peripheral blood mononuclear cells were obtained using density gradient separation with Ficoll-Paque PLUS. Nucleospin Tissue or Tissue XS kits were used to extract DNA from CD4-enriched, CD8-enriched or PBMC samples, and a Qubit 2.0 fluorometer was used for quantification. As concerns this clone: Its antigen is still unknown. No much larger clonotype is one base removed from it; base qualities were not supplied.

The V gene is TRBV6-5 and the J gene is TRBJ1-1; perhaps TRBD1 is the D gene, with 5 bases matching. The sequenced material came from CD8+ T cells sorted from blood. This receptor was obtained from an adult with rheumatoid arthritis. The DNA sequence is as follows: TGTGCCAGCACTCTTCGGGGCAACACTGAAGCTTTCTTT. Its protein is CASTLRGNTEAFF.